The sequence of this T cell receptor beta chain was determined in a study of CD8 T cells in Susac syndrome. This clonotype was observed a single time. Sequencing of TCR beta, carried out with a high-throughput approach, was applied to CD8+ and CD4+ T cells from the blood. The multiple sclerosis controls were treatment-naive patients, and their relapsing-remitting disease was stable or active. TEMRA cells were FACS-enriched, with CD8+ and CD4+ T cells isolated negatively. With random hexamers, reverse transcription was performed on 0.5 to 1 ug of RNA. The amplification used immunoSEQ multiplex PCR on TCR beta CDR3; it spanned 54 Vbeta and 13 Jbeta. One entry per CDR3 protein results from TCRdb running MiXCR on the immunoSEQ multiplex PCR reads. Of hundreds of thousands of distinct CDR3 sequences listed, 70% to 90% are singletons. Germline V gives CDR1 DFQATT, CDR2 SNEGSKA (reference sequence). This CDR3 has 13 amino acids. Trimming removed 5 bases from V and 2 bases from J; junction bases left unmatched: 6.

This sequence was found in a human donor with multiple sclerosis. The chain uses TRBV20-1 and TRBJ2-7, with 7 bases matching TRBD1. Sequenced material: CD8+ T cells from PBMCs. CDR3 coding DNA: TGCAGTGCTGGGACAGTTAGCGCCTACGAGCAGTACTTC. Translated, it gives CSAGTVSAYEQYF.